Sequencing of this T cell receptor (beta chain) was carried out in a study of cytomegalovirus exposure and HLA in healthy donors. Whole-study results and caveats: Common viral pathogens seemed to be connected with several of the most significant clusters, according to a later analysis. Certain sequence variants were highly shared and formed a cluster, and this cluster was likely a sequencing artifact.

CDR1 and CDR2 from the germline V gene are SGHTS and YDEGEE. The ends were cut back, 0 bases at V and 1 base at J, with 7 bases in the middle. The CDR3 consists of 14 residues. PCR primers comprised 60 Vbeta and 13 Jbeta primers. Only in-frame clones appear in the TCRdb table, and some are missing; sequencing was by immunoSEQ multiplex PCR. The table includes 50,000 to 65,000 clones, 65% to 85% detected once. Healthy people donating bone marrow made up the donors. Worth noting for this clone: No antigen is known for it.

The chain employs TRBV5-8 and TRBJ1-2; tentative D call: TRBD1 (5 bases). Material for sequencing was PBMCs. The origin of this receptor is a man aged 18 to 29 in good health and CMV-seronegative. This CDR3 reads CASSLADSNYGYTF. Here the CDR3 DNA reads TGTGCCAGCAGCTTGGCCGACAGTAACTATGGCTACACCTTC.